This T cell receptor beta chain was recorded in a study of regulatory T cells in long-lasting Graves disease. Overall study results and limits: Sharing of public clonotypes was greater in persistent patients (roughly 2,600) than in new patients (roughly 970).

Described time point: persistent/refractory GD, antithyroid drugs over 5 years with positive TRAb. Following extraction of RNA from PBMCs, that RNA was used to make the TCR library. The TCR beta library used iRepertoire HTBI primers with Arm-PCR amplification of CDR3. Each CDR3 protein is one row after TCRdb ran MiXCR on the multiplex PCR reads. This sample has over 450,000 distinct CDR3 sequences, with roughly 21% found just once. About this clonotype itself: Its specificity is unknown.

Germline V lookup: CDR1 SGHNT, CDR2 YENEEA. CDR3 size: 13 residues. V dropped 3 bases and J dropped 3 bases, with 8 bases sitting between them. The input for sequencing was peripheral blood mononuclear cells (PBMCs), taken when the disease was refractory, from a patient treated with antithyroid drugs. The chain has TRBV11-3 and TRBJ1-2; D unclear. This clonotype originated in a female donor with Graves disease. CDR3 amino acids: CASSFQGDYGYTF. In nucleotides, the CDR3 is TGTGCCAGCAGCTTCCAAGGAGACTATGGCTACACCTTC.